Shown below are 19 T cell receptor beta chains from a single sample sequenced in a study of cytomegalovirus exposure and HLA in healthy donors. Both 60 Vbeta primers and 13 Jbeta primers went into the PCR. Only in-frame clones appear in the TCRdb table, and some are missing; sequencing was by immunoSEQ multiplex PCR. In the table there are about 140,000 clones, around nine tenths of which are singletons. The sample taken for sequencing was PBMCs. Source of these receptors: a woman in her 30s in good health and CMV-seronegative.

This rearrangement joins TRBV7-9 to TRBJ1-1; D is unclear. The CDR3 has 14 amino acids. Trimming took off 5 bases at V and 4 bases at J, with 14 bases between the two ends. Per the germline V gene, CDR1 is SEHNR and CDR2 is FQNEAQ (reference sequence). The CDR3 is CASSPTAVGTEAFF. As DNA, the CDR3 is TGTGCCAGCAGCCCCACAGCCGTCGGCACTGAAGCTTTCTTT.

V is TRBV2 and J is TRBJ2-3, with D tentatively TRBD1 (6 bases). The CDR3 consists of 13 residues. Germline V gives CDR1 SNHLY, CDR2 FYNNEI. Trimming took off 8 bases at V and 5 bases at J, with 14 bases between the two ends. The DNA of the CDR3 is TGTGCCAGCGAGGGGGAGTCGAGAGATACGCAGTATTTT. Its protein is CASEGESRDTQYF.

This chain connects TRBV7-9 to TRBJ2-3, with D possibly TRBD1 on 6 matching bases. This CDR3 spans 12 amino acids. Germline assignment: CDR1 SEHNR and CDR2 FQNEAQ (reference sequence). Trimming left V 3 bases short and J 7 bases short, with 8 bases between. The CDR3 DNA is TGTGCCAGCAGCTTGGGGGCTTATACGCAGTATTTT. Translating gives CASSLGAYTQYF.

V is TRBV4-1 and J is TRBJ1-1; D may be TRBD1 (6 bases). Germline lookup yields CDR1 MGHRA and CDR2 YSYEKL. Between the trimmed V and J ends, which lost 4 bases and 1 base, there was a span of 7 bases. CDR3 length equals 13 residues. The CDR3 loop is CASSLQGNTEAFF. CDR3 in DNA: TGCGCCAGCAGCCTACAGGGGAACACTGAAGCTTTCTTT.

V and J are TRBV13 and TRBJ2-2; D is ambiguous. Trimming removed 5 bases from V and 4 bases from J, with 11 bases in between. Germline CDR1 and CDR2: PRHDT and FYEKMQ (reference sequence). The CDR3 contains 14 residues. The CDR3 nucleotides are TGTGCCAGCAGCCATACTGATGCCACCGGGGAGCTGTTTTTT. Residues: CASSHTDATGELFF. Full variable domain (outside the CDR3, taken from reference TRBV13 and TRBJ2-2): AAGVIQSPRHLIKEKRETATLKCYPIPRHDTVYWYQQGPGQDPQFLISFYEKMQSDKGSIPDRFSAQQFSDYHSELNMSSLELGDSALYFCASSHTDATGELFFGEGSRLTVL.

The chain links TRBV12-2 to TRBJ2-7; the table's D call TRBD2 went unverified against the DNA. TRBV12-2 represents a pseudogene. This CDR3 has 16 amino acids. As DNA, the CDR3 is TGTGCAAGTCGCTTAGCTTGTGGCGGGGTGTGGTACGAGCAGTACTTC. Its translation: CASRLACGGVWYEQYF.

The rearrangement uses TRBV5-6 and TRBJ2-5, with TRBD2 identical over 7 bases. V lost 0 bases and J lost 2; bases outside the gene matches: 4. Germline values: CDR1 SGHDT, CDR2 YYEEEE. This CDR3 comprises 15 residues. CDR3 DNA sequence: TGTGCCAGCAGCTTGGTGGGACTACAACAAGAGACCCAGTACTTC. Amino acids: CASSLVGLQQETQYF.

The chain combines TRBV19 with TRBJ1-1; a weak D match, TRBD1 (6 bases). Germline CDR1 is LNHDA and CDR2 is SQIVND (reference sequence). The V end lost 3 bases, the J end lost 3 bases, and 14 bases lay between the germline ends. The CDR3 loop spans 15 amino acids. CDR3 DNA: TGTGCCAGTAGTATGAGGGGGAATGGAGACACTGAAGCTTTCTTT. Its protein product is CASSMRGNGDTEAFF.

V usage is TRBV5-1 and J usage is TRBJ2-2; 7 nucleotides line up with TRBD1. The CDR3 has 15 residues. J gave up 1 base and V 4 bases, and 4 bases lay outside the gene matches. CDR1 is SGHRS and CDR2 is YFSETQ in the germline V gene. The DNA of the CDR3 is TGCGCCAGCAGCCTGCAGGGGGAGAACACCGGGGAGCTGTTTTTT. Amino acid sequence: CASSLQGENTGELFF.

This chain uses TRBV29-1 with TRBJ1-1; 7 bases line up with TRBD1. CDR3 length: 13 residues. CDR1 is SQVTM and CDR2 is ANQGSEA in the germline V gene. With V trimmed by 3 bases and J by 7 bases, 8 bases remained unmatched. The CDR3 nucleotides are TGCAGCGTTGACCACCGACAGGGAATTGAAGCTTTCTTT. Its protein product is CSVDHRQGIEAFF.

This clone has just a few counts. V and J are TRBV19 and TRBJ2-2; possible D gene TRBD1, 5 bases. The germline gives CDR1 LNHDA, CDR2 SQIVND (reference sequence). V shed 7 bases and J shed 1 base, with 7 bases lying between them. This CDR3 region has 13 residues. CDR3 amino acids: CASKTENTGELFF. CDR3 coding DNA: TGTGCCAGTAAGACAGAGAACACCGGGGAGCTGTTTTTT.

The rearrangement joins TRBV7-2 to TRBJ1-2; possible D gene TRBD1, 6 bases. CDR3 length: 12 amino acids. The germline CDR1 and CDR2 sequences are SGHTA and FQGNSA. Trimming took 5 bases from V and 5 from J, leaving 9 bases between them. The CDR3 sequence: CASSGTFYGYTF. For the CDR3, the DNA is TGTGCCAGCAGCGGGACATTTTATGGCTACACCTTC.

This chain connects TRBV7-6 to TRBJ1-4; D call uncertain. Trimming left V 3 bases short and J 4 bases short, with 6 bases between. The CDR3 has 13 residues. The germline V gene encodes CDR1 SGHVS and CDR2 FNYEAQ. CDR3 DNA sequence: TGTGCCAGCAGCTTGCGGGTTAATGAAAAACTGTTTTTT. Residues: CASSLRVNEKLFF. Looking up the rest from reference TRBV7-6 and TRBJ1-4 gives the full variable domain: GAGVSQSPRYKVTKRGQDVALRCDPISGHVSLYWYRQALGQGPEFLTYFNYEAQQDKSGLPNDRFSAERPEGSISTLTIQRTEQRDSAMYRCASSLRVNEKLFFGSGTQLSVL.

This clone has only one observation. The chain has TRBV27 and TRBJ2-7; 13 bases are shared with TRBD2. V shed 3 bases and J 7 bases; nucleotides not matched to a gene: 9. Germline assignment: CDR1 MNHEY and CDR2 SMNVEV (reference sequence). The CDR3 spans 16 residues. This CDR3 is CASSFLLAGGPEEQYF. CDR3 nucleotide sequence: TGTGCCAGCAGTTTCCTACTAGCGGGAGGGCCGGAGGAGCAGTACTTC.

The chain uses TRBV30 and TRBJ2-1, with a possible D match to TRBD2 (6 bases). This CDR3 spans 15 amino acids. Deletions cut 0 bases from V and 6 bases from J, with 15 bases between. The germline V gene has CDR1 GTSNPN and CDR2 SVGIG (reference sequence). The CDR3 loop is CAWSVGTLLANEQFF. CDR3 bases: TGTGCCTGGAGTGTAGGGACTCTTTTAGCCAATGAGCAGTTCTTC.

The chain carries TRBV28 and TRBJ2-1; tentatively, D is TRBD1 (6 bases). The CDR3 spans 14 residues. V shed 6 bases and J shed 10 bases, with 19 bases lying between them. Per germline, CDR1 MDHEN and CDR2 SYDVKM. The CDR3 DNA reads as TGTGCCAGCAGCAGGACAGTTGGGGCCCGGGAGCAGTTCTTC. Its protein product is CASSRTVGAREQFF.

The chain links TRBV30 to TRBJ1-1; the D gene is possibly TRBD1 (5 bases). The CDR3 loop spans 13 amino acids. V was clipped by 0 bases and J by 3 bases, with 8 bases between them. Germline values: CDR1 GTSNPN, CDR2 SVGIG (reference sequence). The CDR3 is CAWSVSGYTEAFF. The DNA for the CDR3 is TGTGCCTGGAGTGTATCAGGGTACACTGAAGCTTTCTTT. The full variable domain, completed using reference TRBV30 and TRBJ1-1, is SQTIHQWPATLVQPVGSPLSLECTVEGTSNPNLYWYRQAAGRGLQLLFYSVGIGQISSEVPQNLSASRPQDRQFILSSKKLLLSDSGFYLCAWSVSGYTEAFFGQGTRLTVV.

V is TRBV7-6 and J is TRBJ2-7; the match to TRBD1 covers 8 bases. Germline V gives CDR1 SGHVS, CDR2 FNYEAQ. The length of the CDR3 is 14 residues. The trim removed 4 bases at V and 5 bases at J, leaving 7 bases unmatched. CDR3 DNA sequence: TGTGCCAGCAGCTACGGACAGGGAGCTAACGAGCAGTACTTC. The encoded protein is CASSYGQGANEQYF.

The V gene is TRBV6-5, the J gene TRBJ1-2; D might be TRBD1 (6 bases). Germline CDR1 is MNHEY and CDR2 is SVGAGI. The CDR3 is 12 amino acids. Between the trimmed V and J ends, which lost 11 bases and 7 bases, there was a span of 17 bases. In DNA form, the CDR3 reads TGTGCCTCTCGCGGGGGGCGTGTTGGCTACACCTTC. Translated: CASRGGRVGYTF.